These 25 T cell receptor beta chains originate from one sample sequenced in a study of blood T cell repertoires in COVID-19. Some clones are missing from TCRdb's copy, which holds only in-frame ones; the method was immunoSEQ multiplex PCR. The data contain roughly 200,000 clones, 88% of them singletons. Sample: PBMCs or T cells enriched from blood (not recorded which). The receptors were gathered from a woman in her twenties or thirties who had recovered from COVID-19.

The chain links TRBV14 to TRBJ1-3, with D unclear. Germline V gives CDR1 SGHDN, CDR2 FVKESK. V was clipped by 4 bases and J by 4 bases, with 5 bases between them. The CDR3 loop spans 12 amino acids. The CDR3 region has the DNA TGTGCCAGCAGCCCGGTCGGAAACACCATATATTTT. Its translation: CASSPVGNTIYF.

The chain employs TRBV23-1 and TRBJ1-1; TRBD1 might be the D (5 bases). TRBV23-1 carries the ORF label, with uncertain function. The V gene lost 4 bases and the J gene lost 4 bases, with 22 bases spanning the gap. The CDR3 extends over 17 amino acids. The CDR3 protein is CASSRRIGKGPGTEAFF. The CDR3 nucleotides are TGCGCCAGCAGTCGAAGAATAGGAAAGGGGCCTGGCACTGAAGCTTTCTTT.

The genes are TRBV7-2 and TRBJ1-2; D remains ambiguous. The V and J ends lost 4 bases and 3 bases respectively, with 9 bases between them. The CDR3 has 13 residues. Germline-derived CDR1 and CDR2 are SGHTA and FQGNSA. The CDR3 sequence is CASSYVPDYGYTF. CDR3 DNA: TGTGCCAGCAGCTACGTCCCGGACTATGGCTACACCTTC.

The chain employs TRBV5-1 and TRBJ1-1; 9 bases are a match to TRBD1. The CDR3 spans 15 residues. J was trimmed by 5 bases and V by 1 base; bases with no gene match: 6. Germline assignment: CDR1 SGHRS and CDR2 YFSETQ. The chain's CDR3 is CASSLRQGVETEAFF. The CDR3 DNA sequence: TGCGCCAGCAGCTTGAGACAGGGGGTGGAAACTGAAGCTTTCTTT.

This clone has just a few counts. The chain recombines TRBV7-9 with TRBJ1-5; TRBD1 might be the D (5 bases). Between the trimmed V and J ends, which lost 8 bases and 5 bases, there was a span of 10 bases. Germline loops: CDR1 SEHNR, CDR2 FQNEAQ (reference sequence). CDR3 length: 12 amino acids. CDR3 loop: CASAREDQPQHF. The CDR3 DNA is TGTGCCAGCGCCAGGGAGGATCAGCCCCAGCATTTT.

Turning to this clone: The same CDR3 can be traced to other DNA sequences in this sample. V usage is TRBV7-9 and J usage is TRBJ1-3, with D perhaps matching TRBD1 (5 bases). This CDR3 comprises 14 residues. V lost 1 base, J lost 3 bases, and 7 bases lay in between. Germline lookup yields CDR1 SEHNR and CDR2 FQNEAQ (reference sequence). CDR3 DNA: TGTGCCAGCAGCTTAGGGGGCAGTGGAAACACCATATATTTT. Its protein is CASSLGGSGNTIYF.

This chain joins TRBV13 and TRBJ2-3, with TRBD2 identical over 9 bases. J was trimmed by 0 bases and V by 2 bases; bases with no gene match: 9. There are 18 residues in the CDR3. Germline V gene sequence: CDR1 PRHDT, CDR2 FYEKMQ (reference sequence). The CDR3 region has the DNA TGTGCCAGCAGCTTATTAGCGGGGGACCCACCTAGCACAGATACGCAGTATTTT. Translation gives CASSLLAGDPPSTDTQYF.

The rearrangement joins TRBV5-1 to TRBJ2-1; 10 bases match TRBD1. Germline CDR1 reads SGHRS; CDR2 reads YFSETQ. V dropped 3 bases and J dropped 1; count of bases not matched to a gene: 10. The CDR3 sequence is 18 residues long. As DNA, the CDR3 is TGCGCCAGCAGCTCCCGGGACAGGGGAAAAGGGTCCTACAATGAGCAGTTCTTC. As protein: CASSSRDRGKGSYNEQFF.

The chain links TRBV5-1 to TRBJ1-5; no reliable D call. Germline CDR1 and CDR2: SGHRS and YFSETQ. Trimming removed 0 bases at V and 4 bases at J, with 11 bases between. This CDR3 contains 15 residues. This chain's CDR3 is CASSLDGGENQPQHF. The CDR3 nucleotides are TGCGCCAGCAGCTTGGATGGCGGGGAGAATCAGCCCCAGCATTTT. Full variable domain (remainder filled in from reference TRBV5-1 and TRBJ1-5): KAGVTQTPRYLIKTRGQQVTLSCSPISGHRSVSWYQQTPGQGLQFLFEYFSETQRNKGNFPGRFSGRQFSNSRSEMNVSTLELGDSALYLCASSLDGGENQPQHFGDGTRLSIL.

In DNA, the CDR3 is TGTGCCAGCAGCTTCACGGGACAGGGGTCCGAGCAGTACTTC. Translating it yields CASSFTGQGSEQYF. The chain links TRBV11-3 to TRBJ2-7; 10 nucleotides agree with TRBD1. The CDR3 is 14 amino acids. Germline CDR1 reads SGHNT; CDR2 reads YENEEA. With 3 bases clipped from V and 6 bases from J, the junction kept 5 bases outside the gene matches. Drawing the rest from reference TRBV11-3 and TRBJ2-7, the complete variable domain is EAGVVQSPRYKIIEKKQPVAFWCNPISGHNTLYWYLQNLGQGPELLIRYENEEAVDDSQLPKDRFSAERLKGVDSTLKIQPAELGDSAVYLCASSFTGQGSEQYFGPGTRLTVT.

The CDR3 region is CASSPDRGKAGASWVEQFF. DNA for the CDR3: TGTGCCAGCAGCCCGGACAGGGGAAAAGCGGGGGCCTCGTGGGTTGAGCAGTTCTTC. V is TRBV14 and J is TRBJ2-1; D is perhaps TRBD1 (9 bases). V lost 4 bases and J lost 9, with 31 bases in between. CDR1 and CDR2 from the germline V gene are SGHDN and FVKESK. This CDR3 is 19 amino acids long.

The rearrangement joins TRBV25-1 to TRBJ2-3; tentative D call: TRBD2 (5 bases). This CDR3 is 14 amino acids long. Trimming pared 8 bases from V and 6 bases from J, leaving 18 bases between. Germline V gene sequence: CDR1 MGHDK, CDR2 SYGVNS. The CDR3 spells CASEERAGGDTQYF. The CDR3 DNA reads TGTGCCAGCGAAGAGAGAGCAGGCGGGGATACGCAGTATTTT.

The chain employs TRBV11-2 and TRBJ2-3; D perhaps matches TRBD2 (5 bases). Germline assignment: CDR1 SGHAT and CDR2 FQNNGV. CDR3 length equals 14 residues. V was shortened by 5 bases and J by 2 bases, with 11 bases between the two germline ends. CDR3 amino acids: CASSPGLDTDTQYF. Here the CDR3 DNA reads TGTGCCAGCAGCCCCGGACTCGACACAGATACGCAGTATTTT.

The J gene is TRBJ2-3, the V gene TRBV25-1, with a weak D call TRBD1 (5 bases). V lost 3 bases and J lost 2, with 12 bases in between. Germline V lookup: CDR1 MGHDK, CDR2 SYGVNS. The CDR3 has 15 residues. CDR3: CASSDLGQNTDTQYF. CDR3 bases: TGTGCCAGCAGTGATCTAGGACAAAACACAGATACGCAGTATTTT. The full variable domain, completed using reference TRBV25-1 and TRBJ2-3, is EADIYQTPRYLVIGTGKKITLECSQTMGHDKMYWYQQDPGMELHLIHYSYGVNSTEKGDLSSESTVSRIRTEHFPLTLESARPSHTSQYLCASSDLGQNTDTQYFGPGTRLTVL.

This chain links TRBV7-3 with TRBJ2-5, with D possibly TRBD2 on 6 matching bases. The CDR3 is 15 amino acids. Germline lookup yields CDR1 SGHTA and CDR2 FQGTGA. V lost 2 bases and J lost 5, with 15 bases in between. The CDR3 DNA is TGTGCCAGCAGCTTAGGGACTTCCCTTTACGAGACCCAGTACTTC. This translates into CASSLGTSLYETQYF.

The J gene is TRBJ2-1, the V gene TRBV7-9; D unclear. The germline V and J ends were trimmed by 3 bases and 7 bases, with 13 bases remaining between them. This CDR3 region has 14 residues. Germline values: CDR1 SEHNR, CDR2 FQNEAQ (reference sequence). CDR3 in DNA: TGTGCCAGCAGCTTTACAAGTACGGGTAATGAGCAGTTCTTC. Residues: CASSFTSTGNEQFF. The entire variable domain, with the rest obtained from reference TRBV7-9 and TRBJ2-1, is as follows: DTGVSQNPRHKITKRGQNVTFRCDPISEHNRLYWYRQTLGQGPEFLTYFQNEAQLEKSRLLSDRFSAERPKGSFSTLEIQRTEQGDSAMYLCASSFTSTGNEQFFGPGTRLTVL.

V gene TRBV27 combines with J gene TRBJ1-2; 8 bases are shared with TRBD1. The junction had 7 bases not matched to a gene; V was cut back by 1 base and J by 0 bases. CDR3 length equals 17 residues. From germline, CDR1 is MNHEY and CDR2 SMNVEV (reference sequence). DNA of the CDR3: TGTGCCAGCAGTTTATGGGGGGACAGGCAAGCTAACTATGGCTACACCTTC. It translates to CASSLWGDRQANYGYTF.

The rearrangement uses TRBV4-1 and TRBJ1-4; D gene uncertain. Between the trimmed V and J ends, which lost 4 bases and 5 bases, there was a span of 14 bases. CDR3 length: 15 amino acids. The germline gives CDR1 MGHRA, CDR2 YSYEKL. CDR3 nucleotides: TGCGCCAGCAGCCTATTCAGAGGTTCCAATGAAAAACTGTTTTTT. Protein: CASSLFRGSNEKLFF.

This clone was observed a single time. The CDR3 reads CASSQDLSDNSPLHF. The CDR3 DNA is TGCGCCAGCAGCCAAGATCTTTCAGATAATTCACCCCTCCACTTT. The chain couples TRBV4-3 to TRBJ1-6; no clear D gene. Germline V lookup: CDR1 LGHNA, CDR2 YSLEER. V shed 0 bases and J shed 5 bases, with 8 bases lying between them. There are 15 residues in the CDR3.

For the CDR3, the DNA is TGCGCCAGCAGTTACAGCCAGGGGAATCAGCCCCAGCATTTT. It specifies CASSYSQGNQPQHF. The gene calls are TRBV23-1 and TRBJ1-5; a possible D gene is TRBD1 (6 bases). TRBV23-1 is an open reading frame whose function is uncertain. The CDR3 runs 14 residues. V gave up 5 bases and J gave up 4 bases, with 12 bases separating them.

This chain joins TRBV27 and TRBJ2-3, with 12 bases lining up with TRBD2. Trimming took 3 bases from V and 6 from J; bases not matched to a gene: 7. Germline loops: CDR1 MNHEY, CDR2 SMNVEV (reference sequence). The CDR3 contains 16 residues. In DNA, the CDR3 is TGTGCCAGCAGTTTGGTGCTAGCGGGGGGGTTCGATACGCAGTATTTT. Encoded protein: CASSLVLAGGFDTQYF.

The genes are TRBV3-1 (or the pseudogene TRBV3-2) and TRBJ2-1, with TRBD2 matching 11 bases. The CDR3 contains 14 residues. J gave up 15 bases and V 0 bases, and 7 bases lay outside the gene matches. Germline CDR1 reads LGHDT; CDR2 reads YNNKEL (reference sequence). The CDR3 bases are TGTGCCAGCAGCCAAGATAATAGCGGGGGGGCCGGGTTCTTC. It is translated as CASSQDNSGGAGFF.

The rearrangement joins TRBV11-3 to TRBJ2-1; 14 bases are shared with TRBD2. This CDR3 has 18 amino acids. Germline V CDR1 and CDR2: SGHNT, YENEEA. Trimming removed 0 bases from V and 7 bases from J; junction bases left unmatched: 8. This chain's CDR3 is CASSLEGGLAGGGNEQFF. The CDR3 DNA sequence: TGTGCCAGCAGCTTAGAGGGAGGACTAGCGGGGGGAGGTAATGAGCAGTTCTTC.

The chain has TRBV2 and TRBJ1-4; D is undetermined. Germline assignment: CDR1 SNHLY and CDR2 FYNNEI. The V end lost 4 bases, the J end lost 1 base, and 10 bases lay between the germline ends. The CDR3 totals 15 residues. The CDR3 here is CASSVATLTNEKLFF. CDR3 bases: TGTGCCAGCAGTGTGGCAACCTTAACTAATGAAAAACTGTTTTTT.

The rearrangement uses TRBV18 and TRBJ2-1; D not resolved. Germline CDR1 reads KGHSH; CDR2 reads LQKENI. This CDR3 region has 12 residues. V lost 2 bases, J lost 9 bases, and 8 bases lay in between. The CDR3 sequence: CASSPDLGEQFF. The CDR3 DNA reads as TGTGCCAGCTCACCAGACTTGGGTGAGCAGTTCTTC.